This T cell receptor beta chain is drawn from a study of control samples from healthy donors and cancer patients. This clone has just one count. TCRdb's copy holds only in-frame clones and misses some; the assay was immunoSEQ multiplex PCR. The table has tens of thousands of clones, roughly 86% seen once. Trimming took off 6 bases at V and 0 bases at J, with 9 bases between the two ends. CDR1 and CDR2 from the germline V gene are MNHEY and SVGAGI. The CDR3 is 13 amino acids. This chain connects TRBV6-5 to TRBJ2-7; D may match TRBD1 or TRBD2 (6 bases each). The receptor was derived from a woman aged 55-69 years with lung cancer. Sequenced material: PBMCs. For the CDR3, the DNA is TGTGCCAGCAGACAGGGAGGCTCCTACGAGCAGTACTTC. This codes for CASRQGGSYEQYF.